A single sample gave rise to the 12 T cell receptor beta chains below, sequenced in a study of a mutant IDH1 vaccine in newly diagnosed glioma. Sequencing used immunoSEQ multiplex PCR; TCRdb keeps in-frame clones, though not all of them. The profile shows around 40,000 clones, about four fifths of them singletons. The time point: week 11, during vaccination. Mutant IDH1 20-mer peptide, at 300 ug, made up each vaccine dose, with topical imiquimod. Their cognate antigens are unknown. The input for sequencing was PBMCs, taken from a glioma patient whose treatment included an IDH1 peptide vaccine. The receptor set was obtained from a man between 35 and 55 years old with glioma.

This chain links TRBV7-3 with TRBJ1-1; no clear D. Trimming cost V 0 bases and J 2 bases, with 13 bases left between them. CDR1 and CDR2 from the germline V gene are SGHTA and FQGTGA. The CDR3 consists of 16 residues. The CDR3 DNA follows: TGTGCCAGCAGCTTAACAGTAGGCCTGCCAAACACTGAAGCTTTCTTT. Its translation is CASSLTVGLPNTEAFF.

V usage is TRBV12-2 and J usage is TRBJ1-1; the tabulated D call, TRBD1, remains unverified against the DNA. TRBV12-2 is deemed a pseudogene. This CDR3 is built from 16 residues. This CDR3 reads CASRFQGIDMNTEAFF. The CDR3 DNA follows: TGTGCAAGTCGCTTTCAGGGGATCGACATGAACACTGAAGCTTTCTTT.

The chain has TRBV6-5 and TRBJ1-3; no firm D call. From germline, CDR1 is MNHEY and CDR2 SVGAGI. The germline V and J ends were trimmed by 2 bases and 4 bases, with 9 bases remaining between them. The CDR3 runs 14 residues. The CDR3 nucleotides are TGTGCCAGCAGTTACAGTGCAGGCGGAAACACCATATATTTT. Its protein is CASSYSAGGNTIYF.

This rearrangement joins TRBV2 to TRBJ1-2, with D possibly being TRBD1 (5 bases). Germline values: CDR1 SNHLY, CDR2 FYNNEI. The CDR3 contains 15 residues. V dropped 2 bases and J dropped 6 bases, with 16 bases sitting between them. As DNA, the CDR3 is TGTGCCAGCAGTGAACCATACCCGGACAAGGATGGCTACACCTTC. Its translation: CASSEPYPDKDGYTF.

The chain is built from TRBV5-1 and TRBJ2-2; weak D call: TRBD1 (5 bases). Germline loops: CDR1 SGHRS, CDR2 YFSETQ. Trimming removed 3 bases from V and 5 bases from J, with 14 bases in between. This CDR3 is 15 amino acids long. The CDR3, as DNA: TGCGCCAGCAGCTCCGCACCTCAGGGAACCGGGGAGCTGTTTTTT. Protein sequence: CASSSAPQGTGELFF.

The chain is built from TRBV29-1 and TRBJ2-7; a weak D match, TRBD2 (6 bases). This CDR3 contains 14 residues. V was pared by 4 bases and J by 0 bases, with 13 bases between. CDR1 and CDR2 (germline): SQVTM, ANQGSEA. Here the CDR3 DNA reads TGCAGCGTTGTTCCTAGCGACCACTCCTACGAGCAGTACTTC. Translation gives CSVVPSDHSYEQYF.

Here the CDR3 reads CASSQAPTAPYDTQYF. CDR3 in DNA: TGCGCCAGCAGCCAAGCCCCGACAGCTCCCTACGATACGCAGTATTTT. The chain recombines TRBV4-1 with TRBJ2-3, with a tentative D call TRBD1 (5 bases). Trimming took off 1 base at V and 6 bases at J, with 17 bases between the two ends. Germline CDR1 is MGHRA and CDR2 is YSYEKL. There are 16 residues in the CDR3.

The chain carries TRBV18 and TRBJ2-2; D remains unclear. CDR1 and CDR2 (germline): KGHSH, LQKENI. V was trimmed by 0 bases and J by 0 bases, leaving 8 bases between them. This CDR3 is built from 16 residues. The CDR3 bases are TGTGCCAGCTCACCACCGCTCAGAACGAACACCGGGGAGCTGTTTTTT. It translates to CASSPPLRTNTGELFF.

This clone was recorded once. The chain uses TRBV6-1 and TRBJ2-1, with no clear D. The CDR3 consists of 10 residues. Germline assignment: CDR1 MNHNS and CDR2 SASEGT. V lost 6 bases and J lost 11, with 8 bases in between. The CDR3 loop reads CASSVRQQFF. As DNA, the CDR3 is TGTGCCAGCAGCGTTCGGCAGCAGTTCTTC.

In its sample, this clone was seen once. V gene TRBV2 combines with J gene TRBJ2-1; 8 nucleotides line up with TRBD1. The CDR3 covers 17 residues. Trimming took 10 bases from V and 0 from J; bases not matched to a gene: 14. Germline CDR1 reads SNHLY; CDR2 reads FYNNEI. The CDR3 nucleotides are TGTGCCACCCCGGACAGGGATATTCTGGGCTCCTACAATGAGCAGTTCTTC. Translation: CATPDRDILGSYNEQFF.

The chain uses TRBV2 and TRBJ2-2; D is unclear. The V end was cut by 4 bases, the J end by 7 bases, with 4 bases between. CDR1 SNHLY and CDR2 FYNNEI come from the germline V gene. This CDR3 has 11 residues. The CDR3 coding sequence is TGTGCCAGCAGTGTCCTCGGGGAGCTGTTTTTT. This gives the protein CASSVLGELFF.

This chain joins TRBV9 and TRBJ2-1; no firm D call. Trimming removed 0 bases at V and 4 bases at J, with 5 bases between. The CDR3 extends over 13 amino acids. The germline gives CDR1 SGDLS, CDR2 YYNGEE. The CDR3 region is CASSVGMYNEQFF. The DNA of the CDR3 is TGTGCCAGCAGCGTAGGCATGTACAATGAGCAGTTCTTC.